The 27 T cell receptor beta chains listed next were all sequenced from one sample in a study of blood T cells in healthy people across ages. A second 7 to 11 cycle PCR used barcoded and J-beta primers. Via MiXCR, TCRdb re-called the 5' RACE reads, giving one row per CDR3 protein. The sample includes 600,000 to 1,000,000 distinct CDR3 sequences, 55% to 75% seen only once; the top ten take 22%. Sequenced material: blood. These receptors were taken from a man aged 30-40 years in good health.

This clonotype was found many times. The CDR3 DNA reads TGTGCCAGCAGCCAAGAAGGGCGAGCTAGCGTTGACATTCAGTACTTC. Translation gives CASSQEGRASVDIQYF. The chain joins TRBV4-2 to TRBJ2-4, with D possibly being TRBD2 (6 bases). Trimming took 0 bases from V and 8 from J, leaving 17 bases between them. This CDR3 has 16 amino acids. Germline V lookup: CDR1 LGHNA, CDR2 YNFKEQ.

The chain is built from TRBV7-9 and TRBJ2-7, with a possible D match to TRBD1 (5 bases). The length of the CDR3 is 14 residues. V was clipped by 5 bases and J by 0 bases, with 11 bases between them. Germline V gene lookup returns CDR1 SEHNR and CDR2 FQNEAQ (reference sequence). CDR3 residues: CASSPDRNSYEQYF. The CDR3 region has the DNA TGTGCCAGCAGCCCAGACAGAAACTCCTACGAGCAGTACTTC.

V usage is TRBV4-3 and J usage is TRBJ2-1; no clear D. With 1 base removed from V and 3 bases from J, the gap between germline ends came to 16 bases. The CDR3 has 17 amino acids. The germline gives CDR1 LGHNA, CDR2 YSLEER. The CDR3 DNA reads TGCGCCAGCAGCCAAGGACGATCTAGGTCGGTCTACAATGAGCAGTTCTTC. As protein: CASSQGRSRSVYNEQFF.

The rearrangement uses TRBV6-5 and TRBJ2-7, with D possibly matching TRBD2 (5 bases). The J call may not be correct, given that the DNA end is closer to TRBJ2-5. Germline lookup yields CDR1 MNHEY and CDR2 SVGAGI. This CDR3 is 13 amino acids long. The CDR3 nucleotides read TGTGCCAGCAAGAGCGGTGCATGGGGGACCCAGTACTTC. This encodes CASKSGAWGTQYF.

This sequence joins TRBV5-6 and TRBJ2-5; no firm D call. The DNA end is a closer match to TRBJ2-4, so the J assignment may be wrong. Germline V gene data show CDR1 as SGHDT and CDR2 as YYEEEE. The CDR3 runs 14 residues. CDR3 DNA: TGTGCCAGCAGCTTGGGGCAGGCATTGGTCATTCAGTACTTC. As protein: CASSLGQALVIQYF.

J is TRBJ2-7 and V is TRBV19; 9 bases align to TRBD1. There are 14 residues in the CDR3. Germline V gene data show CDR1 as LNHDA and CDR2 as SQIVND (reference sequence). V lost 10 bases and J lost 6; bases outside the gene matches: 13. The CDR3: CAISSGTGFSEQYF. The CDR3 DNA follows: TGTGCCATTTCATCCGGGACAGGGTTCTCCGAGCAGTACTTC. The full variable domain, completed using reference TRBV19 and TRBJ2-7, is DGGITQSPKYLFRKEGQNVTLSCEQNLNHDAMYWYRQDPGQGLRLIYYSQIVNDFQKGDIAEGYSVSREKKESFPLTVTSAQKNPTAFYLCAISSGTGFSEQYFGPGTRLTVT.

A few counts support this clonotype. The V call is TRBV7-8, the J call TRBJ2-1; 8 nucleotides line up with TRBD1. Germline CDR1 reads SGHVS; CDR2 reads FQNEAQ. V lost 0 bases and J lost 8; bases outside the gene matches: 6. The CDR3 extends over 15 amino acids. The CDR3 protein is CASSLAIQGADEQFF. CDR3 bases: TGTGCCAGCAGCTTAGCGATCCAGGGGGCGGATGAGCAGTTCTTC.

This clonotype was seen a single time. The rearrangement links TRBV29-1 to TRBJ2-1, with a possible D match to TRBD2 (5 bases). V gave up 4 bases and J gave up 12 bases, with 19 bases separating them. This CDR3 has 13 residues. The germline V gene encodes CDR1 SQVTM and CDR2 ANQGSEA. This chain's CDR3 is CSVADRVDRGQFF. Written as DNA, the CDR3 is TGCAGCGTTGCCGACCGAGTGGACCGGGGGCAGTTCTTC.

V is TRBV12-3 or TRBV12-4 and J is TRBJ2-5; D is unclear. This CDR3 is built from 14 residues. V lost 3 bases and J lost 3, with 11 bases in between. DNA for the CDR3: TGTGCCAGCAGTTTTAGCCTCCGGGAAGAGACCCAGTACTTC. As protein: CASSFSLREETQYF.

V gene TRBV20-1 combines with J gene TRBJ2-7; D is ambiguous. Germline V CDR1 and CDR2: DFQATT, SNEGSKA (reference sequence). Trimming took 0 bases from V and 5 from J, leaving 8 bases between them. The CDR3 extends over 12 amino acids. Written as DNA, the CDR3 is TGCAGTGCTAGAGATGGAGTGGACGAGCAGTACTTC. It encodes CSARDGVDEQYF.

The V call is TRBV15, the J call TRBJ2-3, with D possibly matching TRBD2 (6 bases). Between the trimmed V and J ends, which lost 0 bases and 6 bases, there was a span of 10 bases. The CDR3 is made up of 14 amino acids. The germline V gene has CDR1 LNHNV and CDR2 YYDKDF (reference sequence). CDR3 loop: CATSRDRREDTQYF. For the CDR3, the DNA is TGTGCCACCAGCAGAGATCGGAGGGAGGATACGCAGTATTTT.

V and J are TRBV6-2 or TRBV6-3 and TRBJ2-1; D ambiguous. This CDR3 is 14 amino acids long. The V gene's germline CDR1 is MNHEY and CDR2 SVGEGT. Trimming removed 2 bases at V and 6 bases at J, with 11 bases between. In DNA, the CDR3 is TGTGCCAGCAGTTACCCGTGGGGTTCCAATGAGCAGTTCTTC. This gives the protein CASSYPWGSNEQFF.

This chain links TRBV7-8 with TRBJ2-7; D is perhaps TRBD2 (5 bases). V was trimmed by 4 bases and J by 6 bases, leaving 7 bases between them. The CDR3 runs 11 residues. Germline CDR1 is SGHVS and CDR2 is FQNEAQ. The DNA for the CDR3 is TGTGCCAGCAGCTCCCTAGCCGAGCAGTACTTC. This codes for CASSSLAEQYF.

A word on this clonotype: With a much larger clone just one base away, this may be a read error. The chain combines TRBV25-1 with TRBJ2-5; D is tentatively TRBD1 or TRBD2 (6 bases each). This CDR3 spans 16 amino acids. Germline V gene data show CDR1 as MGHDK and CDR2 as SYGVNS. Written as DNA, the CDR3 is TGTGCCAGCAGTAACCCGAAGCCCTCGGGGGCCAAGACCCGGTACTTC. Protein product: CASSNPKPSGAKTRYF.

The V and J genes are TRBV28 and TRBJ2-6, with TRBD2 as a possible D gene (6 bases). CDR3 length: 15 amino acids. The V end lost 11 bases, the J end lost 0 bases, and 14 bases lay between the germline ends. Germline V lookup: CDR1 MDHEN, CDR2 SYDVKM. The CDR3 is CAGGGASSGANVLTF. CDR3 DNA: TGTGCCGGTGGCGGGGCGAGCTCTGGGGCCAACGTCCTGACTTTC.

This clonotype has just a few counts. The CDR3 DNA reads TGTGCCAGCAGCTCTAGCGGGAGAGGGTCCTACGAGCAGTACTTC. Protein: CASSSSGRGSYEQYF. The gene calls are TRBV13 and TRBJ2-7, with 10 bases lining up with TRBD2. CDR3 size: 15 residues. The junction had 4 bases not matched to a gene; V was cut back by 4 bases and J by 1 base. CDR1 is PRHDT, CDR2 FYEKMQ, per germline (reference sequence). Variable domain in full (rest from reference TRBV13 and TRBJ2-7): AAGVIQSPRHLIKEKRETATLKCYPIPRHDTVYWYQQGPGQDPQFLISFYEKMQSDKGSIPDRFSAQQFSDYHSELNMSSLELGDSALYFCASSSSGRGSYEQYFGPGTRLTVT.

The rearrangement joins TRBV12-3 or TRBV12-4 to TRBJ2-1; the match to TRBD1 covers 11 bases. J was trimmed by 7 bases and V by 6 bases; bases with no gene match: 8. CDR3 length: 15 amino acids. CDR3: CASSRGQGARNEQFF. DNA for the CDR3: TGTGCCAGCAGCCGAGGACAGGGGGCGAGAAATGAGCAGTTCTTC.

The chain recombines TRBV28 with TRBJ2-7; possible D gene TRBD2, 6 bases. This CDR3 is built from 16 residues. Per the germline V gene, CDR1 is MDHEN and CDR2 is SYDVKM. The V end was cut by 7 bases, the J end by 4 bases, with 23 bases between. This chain's CDR3 is CASTLGGAQTTYEQYF. CDR3 bases: TGTGCCAGCACCCTAGGCGGGGCTCAAACTACATACGAGCAGTACTTC.

The chain joins TRBV7-2 to TRBJ2-7, with D possibly TRBD1 on 5 matching bases. CDR3 length: 14 amino acids. Trimming left V 6 bases short and J 0 bases short, with 12 bases between. Germline V gives CDR1 SGHTA, CDR2 FQGNSA. CDR3 sequence reads: CASSSRQSSYEQYF. The CDR3 DNA follows: TGTGCCAGCAGTTCTAGACAGAGCTCCTACGAGCAGTACTTC.

The V call is TRBV20-1, the J call TRBJ2-5; D is possibly TRBD2 (5 bases). The CDR3 is 13 residues long. The germline V and J ends were trimmed by 3 bases and 7 bases, with 15 bases remaining between them. CDR1 DFQATT and CDR2 SNEGSKA come from the germline V gene (reference sequence). CDR3 DNA sequence: TGCAGTGCTAGGGCCCGGGGTATTCTGACCCAGTACTTC. Its translation: CSARARGILTQYF.

In this sample, this clonotype turned up a few times. The chain is built from TRBV7-2 and TRBJ2-3; D is ambiguous. The V gene's germline CDR1 is SGHTA and CDR2 FQGNSA. The CDR3 runs 12 residues. Trimming stripped 5 bases from V and 4 bases from J, with 7 bases between. Here the CDR3 reads CASSPYADTQYF. CDR3 DNA: TGTGCCAGCAGCCCCTACGCAGATACGCAGTATTTT.

CDR3 DNA: TGTGCCAGCAGCCCTGAGGGGGGGCCGGGATACAATGAGCAGTTCTTC. Translation gives CASSPEGGPGYNEQFF. The chain recombines TRBV11-1 with TRBJ2-1, with D perhaps matching TRBD2 (7 bases). The CDR3 totals 16 residues. CDR1 and CDR2 (germline): SGHAT, FQDESV (reference sequence). Trimming removed 5 bases from V and 4 bases from J, with 18 bases in between. Based on the CDR3 plus reference TRBV11-1 and TRBJ2-1, the full variable domain is EAEVAQSPRYKITEKSQAVAFWCDPISGHATLYWYRQILGQGPELLVQFQDESVVDDSQLPKDRFSAERLKGVDSTLKIQPAELGDSAMYLCASSPEGGPGYNEQFFGPGTRLTVL.

A few counts support this clonotype. The chain carries TRBV7-2 and TRBJ2-6; D gene uncertain. This CDR3 has 17 residues. Trimming removed 5 bases at V and 0 bases at J, with 14 bases between. Germline CDR1 and CDR2: SGHTA and FQGNSA. The CDR3 is CASSPRWATSGANVLTF. In DNA form, the CDR3 reads TGTGCCAGCAGCCCCCGGTGGGCGACCTCTGGGGCCAACGTCCTGACTTTC.

The chain recombines TRBV4-2 with TRBJ1-1; D unresolved. Trimming removed 1 base at V and 4 bases at J, with 10 bases between. The V gene's germline CDR1 is LGHNA and CDR2 YNFKEQ. The CDR3 is made up of 14 amino acids. The DNA for the CDR3 is TGTGCCAGCAGCCAAGGGAACGGGGTCACTGAAGCTTTCTTT. Its translation is CASSQGNGVTEAFF.

The gene calls are TRBV6-1 and TRBJ1-1; D gene uncertain. The CDR3 contains 12 residues. The germline V gene encodes CDR1 MNHNS and CDR2 SASEGT. Trimming cost V 6 bases and J 3 bases, with 8 bases left between them. The CDR3 loop reads CASSVLDTEAFF. For the CDR3, the DNA is TGTGCCAGCAGCGTTTTGGACACTGAAGCTTTCTTT.

This chain joins TRBV10-3 and TRBJ2-5; D call uncertain. Germline-derived CDR1 and CDR2 are ENHRY and SYGVKD. This CDR3 region has 11 residues. Trimming shortened V by 3 bases and J by 5 bases, and 4 bases separated the two germline ends. CDR3 DNA sequence: TGTGCCATCAGTGAAACGGAGACCCAGTACTTC. Its protein product is CAISETETQYF.

CDR3 DNA: TGTGCCAGCAGCTGGGGGGGGTGGGAGACCCAGTACTTC. It codes for CASSWGGWETQYF. The chain employs TRBV5-6 and TRBJ2-5; 7 bases fit TRBD2. V was clipped by 3 bases and J by 5 bases; unmatched bases: 4. CDR1 and CDR2 from the germline V gene are SGHDT and YYEEEE. The CDR3 sequence is 13 residues long. The whole variable domain, remainder taken from reference TRBV5-6 and TRBJ2-5, is DAGVTQSPTHLIKTRGQQVTLRCSPKSGHDTVSWYQQALGQGPQFIFQYYEEEERQRGNFPDRFSGHQFPNYSSELNVNALLLGDSALYLCASSWGGWETQYFGPGTRLLVL.